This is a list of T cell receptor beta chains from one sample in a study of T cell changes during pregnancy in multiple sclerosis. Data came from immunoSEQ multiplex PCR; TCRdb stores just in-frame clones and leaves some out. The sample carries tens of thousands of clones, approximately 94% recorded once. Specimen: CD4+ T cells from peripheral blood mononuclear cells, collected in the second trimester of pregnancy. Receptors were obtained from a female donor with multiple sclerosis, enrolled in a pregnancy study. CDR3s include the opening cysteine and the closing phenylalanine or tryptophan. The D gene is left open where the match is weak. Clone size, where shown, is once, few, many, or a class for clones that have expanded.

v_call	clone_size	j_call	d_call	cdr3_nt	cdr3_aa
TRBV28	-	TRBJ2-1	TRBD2	TGTGCCAGCAGTTCAGGGTCAATGCGGGAGGGCCGGGGCTCCTACAATGAGCAGTTCTTC	CASSSGSMREGRGSYNEQFF
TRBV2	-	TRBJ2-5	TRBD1	TGTGCCAGTTACGTACGGGACAGGGGGGAAGAGACCCAGTACTTC	CASYVRDRGEETQYF
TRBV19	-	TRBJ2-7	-	TGTGCCAGTAGTATAGGAGAAGCCTACGAGCAGTACTTC	CASSIGEAYEQYF
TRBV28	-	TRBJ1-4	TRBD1	TGTGCCAGCAGTGGACAGGTCGCAACTAATGAAAAACTGTTTTTT	CASSGQVATNEKLFF
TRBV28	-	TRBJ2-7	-	TGTGCCAGCAGTTTCAGGAGGTCCTACGAGCAGTACTTC	CASSFRRSYEQYF
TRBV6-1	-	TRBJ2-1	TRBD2	TGTGCCAGCAGTGACCAGACTAGCGGCGTGTCCTACAATGAGCAGTTCTTC	CASSDQTSGVSYNEQFF
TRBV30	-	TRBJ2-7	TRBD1	TGTGCCTGGAGTGCGACAGGGCGCAACGAGCAGTACTTC	CAWSATGRNEQYF
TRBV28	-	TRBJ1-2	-	TGTGCCAGCAGCCCCCCCCGGGTCAGCTATGGCTACACCTTC	CASSPPRVSYGYTF
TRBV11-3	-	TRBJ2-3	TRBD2	TGTGCCAGCAGCCCGTTAGCGGGAATCACAGATACGCAGTATTTT	CASSPLAGITDTQYF
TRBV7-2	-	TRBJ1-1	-	TGTGCCAGCAGCTTAGACAGGGCGGGGAACACTGAAGCTTTCTTT	CASSLDRAGNTEAFF
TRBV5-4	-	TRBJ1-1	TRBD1	TGTGCCAGCAGTCGAGGACAGGTTGACACTGAAGCTTTCTTT	CASSRGQVDTEAFF
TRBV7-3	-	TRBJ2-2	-	TGTGCCAGCAGCAGAGACCAGGGGTCCGGGGAGCTGTTTTTT	CASSRDQGSGELFF
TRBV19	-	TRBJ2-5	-	TGTGCCAGTACCCCCAGGAGGGGAGAGACCCAGTACTTC	CASTPRRGETQYF
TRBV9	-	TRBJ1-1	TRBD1	TGTGCCAGCAGCGCGCAGGGGGAACTAAACACTGAAGCTTTCTTT	CASSAQGELNTEAFF
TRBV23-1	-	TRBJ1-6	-	TGCGCCAGCAGTCAATCCCCTGGGCCGAATAATTCACCCCTCCACTTT	CASSQSPGPNNSPLHF
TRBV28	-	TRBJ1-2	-	TGTGCCAGCAGTTCTACTACTAACTATGGCTACACCTTC	CASSSTTNYGYTF
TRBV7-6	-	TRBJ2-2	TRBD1	TGTGCCCTCTGGACAGGCCACACCGGGGAGCTGTTTTTT	CALWTGHTGELFF
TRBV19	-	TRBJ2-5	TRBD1	TGTGCCAGTAGTAACGGACAGGGGGCATTAAGGGAGACCCAGTACTTC	CASSNGQGALRETQYF
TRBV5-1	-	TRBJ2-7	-	TGCGCCAGCAGTCCCAACTCCTACGAGCAGTACTTC	CASSPNSYEQYF
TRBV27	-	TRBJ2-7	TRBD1	TGTGCCAGCAGTTCGACAGGGACCTACGAGCAGTACTTC	CASSSTGTYEQYF
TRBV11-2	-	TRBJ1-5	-	TGTGCCAGCAGCTTGACAGGAGCCATGGAGCCCCAGCATTTT	CASSLTGAMEPQHF
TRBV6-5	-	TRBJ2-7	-	TGTGCCAGCAGTTACTCGAGGAATGCCTACGAGCAGTACTTC	CASSYSRNAYEQYF
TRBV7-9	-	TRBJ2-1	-	TGTGCCAGCAGCTTAGCGGGGCCGGATTACAATGAGCAGTTCTTC	CASSLAGPDYNEQFF
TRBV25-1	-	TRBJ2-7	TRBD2	TGTGCCAGCAGTTGGGGAGGGGCGAACTACGAGCAGTACTTC	CASSWGGANYEQYF
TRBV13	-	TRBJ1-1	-	TGTGCCAGCAGCTCCCCCCGGACAGTGAACACTGAAGCTTTCTTT	CASSSPRTVNTEAFF
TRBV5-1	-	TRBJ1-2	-	TGCGCCAGCAGCTTGGGACAGTCCTCTAACTATGGCTACACCTTC	CASSLGQSSNYGYTF
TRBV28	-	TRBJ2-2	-	TGTGCCAGCAGTCTCAACACCGGGGAGCTGTTTTTT	CASSLNTGELFF
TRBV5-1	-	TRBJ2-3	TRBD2	TGCGCCAGCAGCTCTGGACTAGCCCCACCCGAGGATACGCAGTATTTT	CASSSGLAPPEDTQYF
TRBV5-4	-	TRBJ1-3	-	TGTGCCAGCAGCCTCAGGGGATTTGGCTCTGGAAACACCATATATTTT	CASSLRGFGSGNTIYF
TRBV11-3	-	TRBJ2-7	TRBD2	TGTGCCAGCAGCCCGGCGGGGGACGAGCAGTACTTC	CASSPAGDEQYF
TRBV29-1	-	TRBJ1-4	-	TGCAGCGTTTACTGGCAGGGAGGTGAAAAACTGTTTTTT	CSVYWQGGEKLFF
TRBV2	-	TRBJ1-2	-	TGTGCCAGCAGGGGACTGAGCTATGGCTACACCTTC	CASRGLSYGYTF
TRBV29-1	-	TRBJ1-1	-	TGCAGCTATAGAAGGGGGAACACTGAAGCTTTCTTT	CSYRRGNTEAFF
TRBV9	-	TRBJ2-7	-	TGTGCCAGCAGCGTAAGGACTGAAACCTACGAGCAGTACTTC	CASSVRTETYEQYF
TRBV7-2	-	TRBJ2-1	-	TGTGCCAGCAGCTTCCGGTATGAGCAGTTCTTC	CASSFRYEQFF
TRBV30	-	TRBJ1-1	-	TGTGCCTGGAGCCAAAGGGGGAGGGGTCAACACGGAGCTTTCTTT	CAWSQRGRGQHGAFF
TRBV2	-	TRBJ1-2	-	TGTGCCAGCAGTGTTGGGGGCGCAGGCTATGGCTACACCTTC	CASSVGGAGYGYTF
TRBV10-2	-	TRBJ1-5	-	TGCGCCAGTAGAGGGTGGGATAGCAGTCAGCCCCAGCATTTT	CASRGWDSSQPQHF
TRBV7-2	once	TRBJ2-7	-	TGTGCCAGCAGCTTAGGACAGTACGAGCAGTACTTC	CASSLGQYEQYF
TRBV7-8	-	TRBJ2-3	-	TGTGCCAGCAGCCCCCCGGTCCTCAATACGCAGTATTTT	CASSPPVLNTQYF
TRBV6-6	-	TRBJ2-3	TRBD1	TGTGCCAGCAGCGGACAGGGCATAGATACGCAGTATTTT	CASSGQGIDTQYF
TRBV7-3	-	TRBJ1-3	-	TGTGCCAGCAGCTTAAACCCCGAAAGCGGAAACACCATATATTTT	CASSLNPESGNTIYF
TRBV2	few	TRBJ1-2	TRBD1	TGTGCCAGCAGGGACAGGGAAGGCTACACCTTC	CASRDREGYTF
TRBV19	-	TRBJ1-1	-	TGTGCCAGTAGCCCAACCAACAGGGAGAACACTGAAGCTTTCTTT	CASSPTNRENTEAFF
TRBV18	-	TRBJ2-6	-	TGTGCCAGCTCACCACCGTCAGTCCCTGGGGCCAACGTCCTGACTTTC	CASSPPSVPGANVLTF
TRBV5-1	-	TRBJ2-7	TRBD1	TGCGCCAGCAGCCGGGACAGGGACTCCTACGAGCAGTACTTC	CASSRDRDSYEQYF
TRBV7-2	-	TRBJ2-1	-	TGTGCCAGCAGCCCCGGGGTAATCTCCTACAATGAGCAGTTCTTC	CASSPGVISYNEQFF